This T cell receptor beta chain derives from a study of cytomegalovirus exposure and HLA in healthy donors. The donors were part of the roughly 120-subject validation cohort, which stood apart from the 666-subject first cohort. The count of this clone is one. Assay used: immunoSEQ multiplex PCR; TCRdb lists only in-frame clones, some missing. This sample carries 55,000 to 70,000 clones, roughly 94% of them seen once, and the ten largest clones take under 3%. The CDR3 loop spans 16 amino acids. Germline V gene lookup returns CDR1 MDHEN and CDR2 SYDVKM. The junction had 6 bases not matched to a gene; V was cut back by 5 bases and J by 3 bases.

The chain uses TRBV28 and TRBJ2-6; 8 bases map to TRBD1. The sequence came from a young man in good health and CMV-seronegative. The sequenced sample consisted of PBMCs. DNA of the CDR3: TGTGCCAGCAGTCCCTCGGACAGGGATGGGGCCAACGTCCTGACTTTC. Amino acids: CASSPSDRDGANVLTF.